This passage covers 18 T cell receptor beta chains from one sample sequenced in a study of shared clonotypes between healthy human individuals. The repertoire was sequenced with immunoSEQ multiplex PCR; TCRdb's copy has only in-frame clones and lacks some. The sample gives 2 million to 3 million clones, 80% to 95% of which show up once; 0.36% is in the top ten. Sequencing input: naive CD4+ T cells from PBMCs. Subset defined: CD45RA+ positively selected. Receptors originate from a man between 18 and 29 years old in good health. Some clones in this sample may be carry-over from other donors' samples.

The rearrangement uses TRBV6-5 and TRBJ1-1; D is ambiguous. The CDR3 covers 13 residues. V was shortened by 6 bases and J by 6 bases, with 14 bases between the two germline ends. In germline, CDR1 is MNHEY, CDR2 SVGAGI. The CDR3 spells CASSRVVWAEAFF. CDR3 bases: TGTGCCAGCAGCCGAGTTGTTTGGGCTGAAGCTTTCTTT.

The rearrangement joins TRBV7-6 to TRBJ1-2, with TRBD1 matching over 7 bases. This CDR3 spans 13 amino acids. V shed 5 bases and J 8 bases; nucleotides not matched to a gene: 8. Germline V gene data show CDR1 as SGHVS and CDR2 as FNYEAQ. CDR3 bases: TGTGCCAGCAGCCCAGACAGGGAGGGCGGCTACACCTTC. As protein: CASSPDREGGYTF.

The CDR3 DNA follows: TGCGCCAGCAGCCAAGATCAACTAGCGGGAGTGGTAGCGGGAAGCGATGAGCAGTTCTTC. As protein: CASSQDQLAGVVAGSDEQFF. The chain carries TRBV4-1 and TRBJ2-1, with TRBD2 identical over 11 bases. The V segment lost 0 bases and the J segment 8 bases; nucleotides outside the gene matches: 18. Germline V gene sequence: CDR1 MGHRA, CDR2 YSYEKL. The CDR3 is 20 amino acids.

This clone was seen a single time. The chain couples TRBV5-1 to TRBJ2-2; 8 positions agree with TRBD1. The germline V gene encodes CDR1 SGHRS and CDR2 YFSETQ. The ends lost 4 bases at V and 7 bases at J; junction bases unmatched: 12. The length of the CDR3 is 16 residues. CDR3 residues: CASSIRTGNDGGELFF. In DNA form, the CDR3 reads TGCGCCAGCAGCATCCGGACAGGGAATGATGGCGGGGAGCTGTTTTTT.

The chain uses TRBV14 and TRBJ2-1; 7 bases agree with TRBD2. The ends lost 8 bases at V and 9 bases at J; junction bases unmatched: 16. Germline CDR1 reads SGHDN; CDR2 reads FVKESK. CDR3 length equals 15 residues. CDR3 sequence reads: CASGRADLRFAEQFF. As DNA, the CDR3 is TGTGCCAGCGGGAGGGCGGACTTGAGGTTCGCTGAGCAGTTCTTC. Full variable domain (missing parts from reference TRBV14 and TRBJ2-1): EAGVTQFPSHSVIEKGQTVTLRCDPISGHDNLYWYRRVMGKEIKFLLHFVKESKQDESGMPNNRFLAERTGGTYSTLKVQPAELEDSGVYFCASGRADLRFAEQFFGPGTRLTVL.

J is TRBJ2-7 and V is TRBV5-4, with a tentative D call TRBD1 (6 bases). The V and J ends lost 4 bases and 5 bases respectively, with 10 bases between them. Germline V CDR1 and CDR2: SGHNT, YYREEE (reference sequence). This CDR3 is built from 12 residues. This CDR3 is CASSTDSNEQYF. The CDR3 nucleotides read TGTGCCAGCAGCACGGACAGTAACGAGCAGTACTTC.

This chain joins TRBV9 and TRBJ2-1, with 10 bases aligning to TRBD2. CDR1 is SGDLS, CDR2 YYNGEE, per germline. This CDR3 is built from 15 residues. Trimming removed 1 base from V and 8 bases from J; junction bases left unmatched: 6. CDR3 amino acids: CASSVITSGIDEQFF. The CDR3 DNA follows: TGTGCCAGCAGCGTAATAACTAGCGGGATCGATGAGCAGTTCTTC.

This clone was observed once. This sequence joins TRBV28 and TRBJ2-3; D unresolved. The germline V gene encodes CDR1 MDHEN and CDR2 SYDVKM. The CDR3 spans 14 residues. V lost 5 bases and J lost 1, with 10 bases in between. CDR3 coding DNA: TGTGCCAGCAGTGTCATCAGCCGCACAGATACGCAGTATTTT. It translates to CASSVISRTDTQYF.

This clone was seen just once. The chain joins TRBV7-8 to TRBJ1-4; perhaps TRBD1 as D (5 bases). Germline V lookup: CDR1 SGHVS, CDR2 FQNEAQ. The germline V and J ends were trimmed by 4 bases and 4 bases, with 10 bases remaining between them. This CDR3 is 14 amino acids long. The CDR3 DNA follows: TGTGCCAGCAGCTCCCGACAGAATAATGAAAAACTGTTTTTT. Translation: CASSSRQNNEKLFF.

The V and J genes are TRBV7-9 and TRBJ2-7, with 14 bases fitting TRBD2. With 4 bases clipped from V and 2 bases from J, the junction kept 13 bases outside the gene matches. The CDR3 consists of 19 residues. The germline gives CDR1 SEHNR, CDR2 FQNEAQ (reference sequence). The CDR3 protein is CASSWAGTSGRNSPYEQYF. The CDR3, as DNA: TGTGCCAGCAGCTGGGCCGGGACTAGCGGGAGAAACTCCCCCTACGAGCAGTACTTC.

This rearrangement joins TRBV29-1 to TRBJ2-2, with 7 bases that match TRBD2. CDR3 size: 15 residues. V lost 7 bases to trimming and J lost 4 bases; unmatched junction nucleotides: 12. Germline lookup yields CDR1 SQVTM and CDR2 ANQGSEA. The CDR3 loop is CSAIRAGMGTGELFF. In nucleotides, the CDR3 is TGCAGCGCAATCCGAGCGGGAATGGGCACCGGGGAGCTGTTTTTT.

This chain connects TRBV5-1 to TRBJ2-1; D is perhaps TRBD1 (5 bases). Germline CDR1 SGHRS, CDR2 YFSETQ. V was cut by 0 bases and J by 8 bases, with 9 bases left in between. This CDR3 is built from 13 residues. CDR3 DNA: TGCGCCAGCAGCTTGGCAGGGCTTTATGAGCAGTTCTTC. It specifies CASSLAGLYEQFF.

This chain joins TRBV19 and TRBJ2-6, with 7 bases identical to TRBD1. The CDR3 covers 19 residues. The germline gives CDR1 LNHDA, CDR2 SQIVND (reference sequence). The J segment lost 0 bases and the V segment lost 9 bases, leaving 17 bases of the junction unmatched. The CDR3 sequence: CASRTHMRGLSSGANVLTF. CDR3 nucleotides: TGTGCCAGCCGGACGCATATGAGGGGGCTTAGCTCTGGGGCCAACGTCCTGACTTTC. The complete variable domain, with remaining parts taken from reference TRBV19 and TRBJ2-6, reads DGGITQSPKYLFRKEGQNVTLSCEQNLNHDAMYWYRQDPGQGLRLIYYSQIVNDFQKGDIAEGYSVSREKKESFPLTVTSAQKNPTAFYLCASRTHMRGLSSGANVLTFGAGSRLTVL.

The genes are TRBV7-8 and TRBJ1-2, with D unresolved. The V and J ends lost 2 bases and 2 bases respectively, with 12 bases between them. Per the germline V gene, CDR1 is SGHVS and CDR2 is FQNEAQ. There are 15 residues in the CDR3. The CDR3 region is CASSLIRAGNYGYTF. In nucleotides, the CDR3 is TGTGCCAGCAGCTTAATACGGGCAGGAAACTATGGCTACACCTTC.

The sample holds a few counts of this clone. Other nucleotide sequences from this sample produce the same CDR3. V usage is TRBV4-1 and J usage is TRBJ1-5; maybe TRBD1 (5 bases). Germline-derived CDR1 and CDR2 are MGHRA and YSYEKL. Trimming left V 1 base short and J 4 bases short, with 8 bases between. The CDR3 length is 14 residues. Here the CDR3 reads CASSQVGRNQPQHF. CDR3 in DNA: TGCGCCAGCAGCCAAGTGGGACGGAATCAGCCCCAGCATTTT.

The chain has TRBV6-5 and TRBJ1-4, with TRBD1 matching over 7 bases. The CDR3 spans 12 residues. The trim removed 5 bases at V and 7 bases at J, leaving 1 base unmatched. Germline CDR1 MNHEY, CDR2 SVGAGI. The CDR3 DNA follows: TGTGCCAGCAGTAGACAGGGTGAAAAACTGTTTTTT. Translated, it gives CASSRQGEKLFF.

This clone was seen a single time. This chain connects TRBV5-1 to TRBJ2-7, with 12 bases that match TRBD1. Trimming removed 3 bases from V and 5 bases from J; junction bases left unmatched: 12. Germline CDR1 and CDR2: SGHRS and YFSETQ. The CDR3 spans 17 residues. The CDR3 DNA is TGCGCCAGCAGCTCCAACCCGTCGGGACAGGGGGCCGACGAGCAGTACTTC. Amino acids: CASSSNPSGQGADEQYF.

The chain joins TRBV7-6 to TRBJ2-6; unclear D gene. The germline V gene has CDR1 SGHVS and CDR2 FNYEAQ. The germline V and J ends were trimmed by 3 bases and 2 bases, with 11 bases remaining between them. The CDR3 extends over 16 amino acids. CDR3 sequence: CASSFKGFTGANVLTF. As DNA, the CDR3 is TGTGCCAGCAGCTTTAAGGGATTCACTGGGGCCAACGTCCTGACTTTC.